The present TCR beta chain was sequenced within a study of control samples from healthy donors and cancer patients. CDR3 length: 14 residues. CDR1 is SGHRS, CDR2 YFSETQ, per germline. V trimming: 3 bases; J trimming: 6 bases; junction bases outside the gene matches: 5. Sequencing used immunoSEQ multiplex PCR; TCRdb keeps in-frame clones, though not all of them. This sample has 250,000 to 300,000 clones; over 75% occur once, and the top ten carry about 14%. The chain recombines TRBV5-1 with TRBJ2-1, with 8 positions matching TRBD2. This clonotype originated in a woman aged 55-69 years with lung cancer. The specimen was PBMCs. CDR3 amino acids: CASSSGLGGNEQFF. CDR3 in DNA: TGCGCCAGCAGCTCGGGACTAGGGGGCAATGAGCAGTTCTTC.